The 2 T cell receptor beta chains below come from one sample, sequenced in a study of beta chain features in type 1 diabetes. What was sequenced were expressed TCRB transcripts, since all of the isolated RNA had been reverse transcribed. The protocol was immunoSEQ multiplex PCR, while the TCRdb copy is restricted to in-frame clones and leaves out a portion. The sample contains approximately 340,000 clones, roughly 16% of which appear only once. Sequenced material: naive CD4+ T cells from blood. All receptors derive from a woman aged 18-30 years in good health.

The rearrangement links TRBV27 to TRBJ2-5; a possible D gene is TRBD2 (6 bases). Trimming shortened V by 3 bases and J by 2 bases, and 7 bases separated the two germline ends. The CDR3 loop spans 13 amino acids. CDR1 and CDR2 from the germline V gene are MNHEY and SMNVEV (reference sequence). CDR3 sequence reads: CASSFLAQETQYF. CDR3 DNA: TGTGCCAGCAGTTTTCTAGCGCAAGAGACCCAGTACTTC.

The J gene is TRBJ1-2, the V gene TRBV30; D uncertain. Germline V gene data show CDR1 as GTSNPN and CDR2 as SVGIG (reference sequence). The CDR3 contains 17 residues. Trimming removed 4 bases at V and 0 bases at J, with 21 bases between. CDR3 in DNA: TGTGCCTGGACGTCGGCAGAGACTACCTCGGCTAACTATGGCTACACCTTC. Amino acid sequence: CAWTSAETTSANYGYTF.